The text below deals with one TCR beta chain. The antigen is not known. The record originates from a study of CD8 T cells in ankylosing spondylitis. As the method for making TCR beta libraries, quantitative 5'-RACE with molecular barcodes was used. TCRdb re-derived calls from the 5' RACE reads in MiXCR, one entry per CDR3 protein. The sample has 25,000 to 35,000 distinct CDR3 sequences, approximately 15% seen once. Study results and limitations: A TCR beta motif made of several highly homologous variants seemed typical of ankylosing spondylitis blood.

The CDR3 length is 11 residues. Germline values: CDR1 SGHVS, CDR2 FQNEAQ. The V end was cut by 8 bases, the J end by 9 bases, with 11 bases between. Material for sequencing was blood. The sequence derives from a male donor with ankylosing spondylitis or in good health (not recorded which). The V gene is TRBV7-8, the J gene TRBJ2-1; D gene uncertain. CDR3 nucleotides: TGTGCCAGCGCCCCGCGACTTGAGCAGTTCTTC. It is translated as CASAPRLEQFF.